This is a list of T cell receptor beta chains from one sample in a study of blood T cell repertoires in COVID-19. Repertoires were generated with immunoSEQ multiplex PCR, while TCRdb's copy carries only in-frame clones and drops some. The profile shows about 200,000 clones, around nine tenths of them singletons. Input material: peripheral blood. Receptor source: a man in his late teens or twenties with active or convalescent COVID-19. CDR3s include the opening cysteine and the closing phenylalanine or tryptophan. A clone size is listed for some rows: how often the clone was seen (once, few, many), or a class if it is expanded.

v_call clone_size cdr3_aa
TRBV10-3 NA CAIGQHTDGNTIYF
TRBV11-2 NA CASSWGQGASDTQYF
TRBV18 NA CASSQTNEQYF
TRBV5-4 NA CASSRKTGVTEQFF
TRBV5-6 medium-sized CASSPSGISTDTQYF
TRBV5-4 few CASSLGQGADGYTF
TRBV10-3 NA CAVRGNTEAFF
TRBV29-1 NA CSVAAGDYGYTF
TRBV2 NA CASTNLPGRGGGYEQYF
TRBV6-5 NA CASSSWGGGDGYTF
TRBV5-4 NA CASSLGTGGLETQYF
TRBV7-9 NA CASSISEGLPGQGIGGYTF
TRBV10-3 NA CAISEVTGRNTEAFF
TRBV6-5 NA CASSSRTGGYGYTF
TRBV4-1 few CASSQTGVAEAFF
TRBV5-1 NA CASSFGGGAETQYF
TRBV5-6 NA CASSLEVSDTQYF
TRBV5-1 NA CASSLAGVYEQYF
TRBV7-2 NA CASSSRGGNEQFF
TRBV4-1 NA CASSHGAREQYF
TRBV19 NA CASTATGVRETQYF
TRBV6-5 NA CASSYSSRTEAFF
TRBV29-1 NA CSTQDRANYGYTF
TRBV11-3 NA CASSSRLAGTLYEQYF
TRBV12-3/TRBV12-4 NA CASSGILGASLHF
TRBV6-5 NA CASSREYGQPQHF
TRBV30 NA CAWSQSRTGARGTEAFF
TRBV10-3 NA CAISRQGSGSGNTIYF
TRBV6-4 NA CASSAQGNTEAFF
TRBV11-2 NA CASSLVWDRGRNEQFF
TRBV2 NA CASSAAKFRDRDTQYF
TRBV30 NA CAFWDRDSYEQYF
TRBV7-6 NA CASSRQGTTGELFF
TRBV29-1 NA CSGGLAVYNEQFF
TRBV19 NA CASSTLPHYEQYF
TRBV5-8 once CASSRRDSPLHF
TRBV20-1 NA CSASKGGVGNQPQHF
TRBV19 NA CASSIGQGAYEQYF
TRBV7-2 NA CASSSQGYQETQYF
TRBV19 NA CASSTPRANEKLFF
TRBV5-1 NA CASNPGQGPYGYTF
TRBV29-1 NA CSVESVGQGFHEQFF
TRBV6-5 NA CASSYKMTGETEAFF
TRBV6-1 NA CASSERSRQALNEKLFF
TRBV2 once CASSARDYEQYF
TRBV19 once CASSPRTGDEKLFF
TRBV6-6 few CASANQNNSPLHF
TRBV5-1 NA CASSSGLRGQQFF
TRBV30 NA CAWAGTGINEKLFF
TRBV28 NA CASSLLNKNYGYTF
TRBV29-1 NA CSVSGANQPQHF